The T cell receptor beta chain under discussion was sequenced for a study of cytomegalovirus exposure and HLA in healthy donors. The PCR contained 60 Vbeta and 13 Jbeta primers. Data came from immunoSEQ multiplex PCR; TCRdb stores just in-frame clones and leaves some out. The sample includes about 55,000 clones, around 78% seen only once; the top ten take roughly 1.5%. There are 14 residues in the CDR3. Per the germline V gene, CDR1 is SNHLY and CDR2 is FYNNEI. Trimming took 6 bases from V and 3 from J, leaving 11 bases between them. Study-level results: Equally common other TCR beta chains were less clonally expanded than HLA-associated ones, a later analysis found. Cytomegalovirus association was assigned to about 150 TCR beta chains. Analyses of presence/absence relied on an assumption of roughly uniform sequencing depth across donors.

In regard to this clone: Its antigen is currently unknown.

The sample consisted of PBMCs. The origin of this receptor is a female donor in good health and CMV-seronegative. The rearrangement uses TRBV2 and TRBJ1-4; D not resolved. The CDR3 here is CASRLENANEKLFF. The CDR3 nucleotides read TGTGCCAGCAGGCTAGAAAACGCTAATGAAAAACTGTTTTTT.